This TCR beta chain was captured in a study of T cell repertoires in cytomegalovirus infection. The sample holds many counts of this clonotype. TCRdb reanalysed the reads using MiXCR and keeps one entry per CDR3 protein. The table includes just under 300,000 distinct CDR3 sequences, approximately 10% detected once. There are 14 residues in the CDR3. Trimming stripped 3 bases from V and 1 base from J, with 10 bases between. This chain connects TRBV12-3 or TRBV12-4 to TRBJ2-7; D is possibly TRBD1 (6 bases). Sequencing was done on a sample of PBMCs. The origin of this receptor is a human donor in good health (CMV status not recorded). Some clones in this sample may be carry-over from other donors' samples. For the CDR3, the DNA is TGTGCCAGCAGTTTCCGGGACAAGTCCTACGAGCAGTACTTC. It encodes CASSFRDKSYEQYF.